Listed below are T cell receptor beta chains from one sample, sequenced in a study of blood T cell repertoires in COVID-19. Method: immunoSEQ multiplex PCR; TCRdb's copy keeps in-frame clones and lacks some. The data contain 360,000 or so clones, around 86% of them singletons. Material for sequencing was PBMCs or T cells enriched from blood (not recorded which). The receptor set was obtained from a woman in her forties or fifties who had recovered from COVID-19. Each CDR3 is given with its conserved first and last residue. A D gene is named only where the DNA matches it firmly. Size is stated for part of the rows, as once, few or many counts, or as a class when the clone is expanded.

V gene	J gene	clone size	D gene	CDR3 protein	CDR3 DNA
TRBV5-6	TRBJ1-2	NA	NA	CASSEAGHGYTF	TGTGCCAGCAGCGAAGCAGGTCACGGCTACACCTTC
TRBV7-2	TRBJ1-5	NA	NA	CASSLVGDTIEAQHF	TGTGCCAGCAGCTTAGTTGGGGACACTATTGAGGCCCAGCATTTT
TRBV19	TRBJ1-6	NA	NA	CASSIEDIYNSPLHF	TGTGCCAGTAGTATAGAGGACATCTACAATTCACCCCTCCACTTT
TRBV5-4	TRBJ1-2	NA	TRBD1	CASSSATGTEMGYTF	TGTGCCAGCAGCAGTGCCACCGGGACAGAGATGGGCTACACCTTC
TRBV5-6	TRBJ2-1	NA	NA	CASSGRDFYNEQFF	TGTGCCAGCAGCGGCCGGGACTTTTACAATGAGCAGTTCTTC
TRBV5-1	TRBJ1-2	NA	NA	CASSPTGTRGYTF	TGCGCCAGCAGTCCAACCGGGACACGAGGCTACACCTTC
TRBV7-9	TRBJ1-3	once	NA	CASSLGRSGNTIYF	TGTGCCAGCAGCTTGGGGAGGTCTGGAAACACCATATATTTT
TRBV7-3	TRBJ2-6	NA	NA	CASSLLPDSLVLTF	TGTGCCAGCAGCCTGCTCCCGGACAGCCTAGTCCTGACTTTC
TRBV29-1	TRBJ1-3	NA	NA	CSTDGGPGNTIYF	TGCAGCACAGATGGGGGCCCTGGAAACACCATATATTTT
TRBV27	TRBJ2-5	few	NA	CASSLAGFGETQYF	TGTGCCAGCAGTTTAGCGGGGTTTGGAGAGACCCAGTACTTC
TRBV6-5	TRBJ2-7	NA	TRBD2	CASSYWLAGVLEQYF	TGTGCCAGCAGTTACTGGCTAGCGGGGGTCTTGGAGCAGTACTTC
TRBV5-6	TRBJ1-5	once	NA	CASSSLALGRDSNQPQHF	TGTGCCAGCAGCTCTCTGGCCCTTGGGAGGGATAGCAATCAGCCCCAGCATTTT
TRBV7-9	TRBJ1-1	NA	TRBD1	CACQAGQGQNTEAFF	TGTGCCTGCCAGGCGGGACAGGGGCAGAACACTGAAGCTTTCTTT
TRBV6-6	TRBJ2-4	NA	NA	CASSPDGEYIQYF	TGTGCCAGCAGCCCAGATGGAGAGTACATTCAGTACTTC
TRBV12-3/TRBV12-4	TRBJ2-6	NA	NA	CASRGRLGVLTF	TGTGCCAGCAGAGGGAGGTTGGGCGTCCTGACTTTC
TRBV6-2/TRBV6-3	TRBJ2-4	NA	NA	CASSYSIASRTQLKKNIQYF	TGTGCCAGCAGTTACTCGATTGCCTCCAGGACACAGCTCAAAAAAAACATTCAGTACTTC
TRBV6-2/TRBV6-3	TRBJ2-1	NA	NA	CASSYSPALYNEQFF	TGTGCCAGCAGTTACTCTCCCGCCCTATACAATGAGCAGTTCTTC
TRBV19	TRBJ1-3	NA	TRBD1	CASSIVGTGVRGNTIYF	TGTGCCAGTAGTATAGTAGGGACAGGGGTTAGAGGAAACACCATATATTTT
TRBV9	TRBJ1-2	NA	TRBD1	CASSPRPGQGAGGYTF	TGTGCCAGCAGCCCCCGTCCGGGGCAGGGGGCCGGTGGCTACACCTTC
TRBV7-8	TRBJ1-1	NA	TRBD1	CASSPRQGTEAFF	TGTGCCAGCAGCCCCCGACAGGGAACCGAAGCTTTCTTT
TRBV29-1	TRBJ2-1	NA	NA	CSAVGPSAYNEQFF	TGCAGCGCGGTTGGTCCCAGCGCCTACAATGAGCAGTTCTTC
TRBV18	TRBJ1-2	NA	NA	CASSPNPGTLGFYGYTF	TGTGCCAGCTCACCAAACCCCGGGACACTCGGCTTCTATGGCTACACCTTC
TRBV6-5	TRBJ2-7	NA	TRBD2	CASSYTGGPREQYF	TGTGCCAGCAGTTACACGGGAGGGCCGAGAGAGCAGTACTTC
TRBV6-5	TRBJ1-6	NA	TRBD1	CASSTTGTGDSPLHF	TGTGCCAGCAGCACCACCGGGACAGGGGATTCACCCCTCCACTTT
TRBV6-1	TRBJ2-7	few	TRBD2	CASSEWLAGVNF	TGTGCCAGCAGTGAATGGCTAGCGGGAGTAAACTTC
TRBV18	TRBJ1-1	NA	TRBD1	CASSPPPQGATEAFF	TGTGCCAGCTCACCACCGCCGCAGGGGGCCACTGAAGCTTTCTTT
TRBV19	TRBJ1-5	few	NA	CASSIPRAGQDQPQHF	TGTGCCAGTAGTATACCACGAGCAGGACAAGATCAGCCCCAGCATTTT
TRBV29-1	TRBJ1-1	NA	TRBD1	CSAEPRGHTEAFF	TGCAGCGCCGAGCCCAGGGGGCACACTGAAGCTTTCTTT
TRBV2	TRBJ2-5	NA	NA	CASSNSQMGETQYF	TGTGCCAGCAGCAACAGTCAGATGGGAGAGACCCAGTACTTC
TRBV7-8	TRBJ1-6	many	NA	CASSLQGSNSPLHF	TGTGCCAGCAGCTTGCAGGGGTCTAATTCACCCCTCCACTTT
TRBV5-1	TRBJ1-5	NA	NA	CASSLAQGGQPQHF	TGCGCCAGCAGCTTGGCACAGGGAGGGCAGCCCCAGCATTTT
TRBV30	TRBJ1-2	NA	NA	CAWAGGASRYTF	TGTGCCTGGGCGGGTGGGGCCTCGCGCTACACCTTC
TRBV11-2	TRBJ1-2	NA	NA	CASSLSGVEGYTF	TGTGCCAGCAGCTTATCAGGGGTAGAGGGCTACACCTTC